This TCR beta chain was sequenced during a study of cytomegalovirus exposure and HLA in healthy donors. Study results and limitations: It was approximately 170 TCR beta chains that were listed as cytomegalovirus-associated. It was reported that the classifier diagnosed cytomegalovirus status with high specificity and sensitivity in both the original and validation cohorts. According to a subsequent analysis, TCR clusters from the first cohort were inclined to appear together in the 110 or so validation repertoires.

Separation from the 666-subject first cohort characterized the 120-subject validation cohort, to which the donors belonged. Comment on this clone: The antigen is unknown.

The table came from immunoSEQ multiplex PCR; TCRdb's copy has only in-frame clones and leaves some out. The table records under 400,000 clones, approximately 91% of them present only once. Trimming took 6 bases from V and 8 from J, leaving 22 bases between them. This CDR3 spans 16 amino acids. The germline V gene has CDR1 SNHLY and CDR2 FYNNEI. This TCR derives from a young man in good health and CMV-seronegative. Material for sequencing was PBMCs. The rearrangement uses TRBV2 and TRBJ1-4; weak D call: TRBD1 (5 bases). CDR3 nucleotide sequence: TGTGCCAGCAGGACAGACACAGGCCACCCAGTCGAAAAACTGTTTTTT. Translation gives CASRTDTGHPVEKLFF.